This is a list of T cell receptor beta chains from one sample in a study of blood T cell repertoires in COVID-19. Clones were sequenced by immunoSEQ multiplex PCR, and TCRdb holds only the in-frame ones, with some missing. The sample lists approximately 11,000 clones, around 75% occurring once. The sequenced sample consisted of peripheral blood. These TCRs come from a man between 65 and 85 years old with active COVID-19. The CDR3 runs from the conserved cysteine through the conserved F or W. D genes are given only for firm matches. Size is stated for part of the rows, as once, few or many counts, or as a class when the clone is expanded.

cdr3_aa: CASSRPQGNEYF
cdr3_nt: TGTGCCAGCTCACGACCACAGGGTAATGAGTATTTT
j_call: TRBJ2-3
v_call: TRBV18
clone_size: .
cdr3_length: 12
d_call: .

cdr3_aa: CASRGGPRGYNEQFF
cdr3_nt: TGTGCCAGCAGGGGGGGACCGAGGGGATACAATGAGCAGTTCTTC
j_call: TRBJ2-1
v_call: TRBV27
clone_size: .
cdr3_length: 15
d_call: .

cdr3_aa: CASSNAKQDTKNIQYF
cdr3_nt: TGTGCCAGCAGCAACGCGAAACAGGACACCAAAAACATTCAGTACTTC
j_call: TRBJ2-4
v_call: TRBV21-1
clone_size: medium-sized
cdr3_length: 16
d_call: .

cdr3_aa: CASSPATGGSYEQYF
cdr3_nt: TGTGCCAGCAGCCCCGCGACAGGGGGCTCCTACGAGCAGTACTTC
j_call: TRBJ2-7
v_call: TRBV3-1/TRBV3-2
clone_size: .
cdr3_length: 15
d_call: TRBD1

cdr3_aa: CASSVDRDSYEQYF
cdr3_nt: TGTGCCAGTAGTGTTGACAGGGACTCCTACGAGCAGTACTTC
j_call: TRBJ2-7
v_call: TRBV19
clone_size: once
cdr3_length: 14
d_call: TRBD1

cdr3_aa: CASSQGPSGGQGDTQYF
cdr3_nt: TGTGCCAGCAGCCAAGGGCCTAGCGGGGGGCAGGGAGATACGCAGTATTTT
j_call: TRBJ2-3
v_call: TRBV3-1/TRBV3-2
clone_size: .
cdr3_length: 17
d_call: TRBD2

cdr3_aa: CASSENRVDGELFF
cdr3_nt: TGTGCCAGCAGTGAAAACAGGGTGGACGGGGAGCTGTTTTTT
j_call: TRBJ2-2
v_call: TRBV6-1
clone_size: .
cdr3_length: 14
d_call: .

cdr3_aa: CASSYSGLVLYF
cdr3_nt: TGTGCCAGCAGTTACTCGGGGCTAGTGTTGTACTTC
j_call: TRBJ2-7
v_call: TRBV6-5
clone_size: .
cdr3_length: 12
d_call: .

cdr3_aa: CASSLRTGRTGELFF
cdr3_nt: TGCGCCAGCAGCCTTAGGACAGGGCGGACCGGGGAGCTGTTTTTT
j_call: TRBJ2-2
v_call: TRBV4-1
clone_size: medium-sized
cdr3_length: 15
d_call: TRBD1

cdr3_aa: CASSGERPISLDEQYF
cdr3_nt: TGTGCCAGCAGCGGTGAACGTCCCATTTCGTTAGACGAGCAGTACTTC
j_call: TRBJ2-7
v_call: TRBV3-1/TRBV3-2
clone_size: .
cdr3_length: 16
d_call: .

cdr3_aa: CASSHLPPNTEAFF
cdr3_nt: TGTGCCAGCAGCCACCTCCCCCCTAACACTGAAGCTTTCTTT
j_call: TRBJ1-1
v_call: TRBV3-1/TRBV3-2
clone_size: .
cdr3_length: 14
d_call: .

cdr3_aa: CASSSPGQGLHEQFF
cdr3_nt: TGTGCCAGCAGCTCCCCGGGACAGGGGCTCCATGAGCAGTTCTTC
j_call: TRBJ2-1
v_call: TRBV7-9
clone_size: .
cdr3_length: 15
d_call: TRBD1

cdr3_aa: CASRGTGEMSSYEQYF
cdr3_nt: TGCGCCAGCAGAGGGACAGGAGAAATGAGCTCCTACGAGCAGTACTTC
j_call: TRBJ2-7
v_call: TRBV10-1
clone_size: .
cdr3_length: 16
d_call: TRBD1

cdr3_aa: CASSRVGSSGNTIYF
cdr3_nt: TGTGCCAGCAGCCGCGTGGGGAGTTCTGGAAACACCATATATTTT
j_call: TRBJ1-3
v_call: TRBV3-1/TRBV3-2
clone_size: .
cdr3_length: 15
d_call: .

cdr3_aa: CASSFEGSDYEQYF
cdr3_nt: TGTGCCAGCAGCTTTGAGGGTAGCGACTACGAGCAGTACTTC
j_call: TRBJ2-7
v_call: TRBV13
clone_size: .
cdr3_length: 14
d_call: .

cdr3_aa: CASSERGRGAVAVGELFF
cdr3_nt: TGTGCCAGCAGCGAAAGAGGCCGGGGAGCTGTCGCGGTCGGGGAGCTGTTTTTT
j_call: TRBJ2-2
v_call: TRBV6-1
clone_size: .
cdr3_length: 18
d_call: .

cdr3_aa: CSASDRDTIYF
cdr3_nt: TGCAGTGCTTCTGACCGGGACACCATATATTTT
j_call: TRBJ1-3
v_call: TRBV20-1
clone_size: few
cdr3_length: 11
d_call: .

cdr3_aa: CASRPGQGEQFF
cdr3_nt: TGTGCCAGCAGGCCAGGACAGGGGGAGCAGTTCTTC
j_call: TRBJ2-1
v_call: TRBV28
clone_size: few
cdr3_length: 12
d_call: TRBD1

cdr3_aa: CASSLAAGGPDTQYF
cdr3_nt: TGCGCCAGCAGCTTAGCGGCGGGGGGGCCAGATACGCAGTATTTT
j_call: TRBJ2-3
v_call: TRBV5-1
clone_size: .
cdr3_length: 15
d_call: TRBD2

cdr3_aa: CASSPGQGLYTIYF
cdr3_nt: TGTGCCAGCAGCCCTGGACAGGGTCTGTACACCATATATTTT
j_call: TRBJ1-3
v_call: TRBV3-1/TRBV3-2
clone_size: .
cdr3_length: 14
d_call: TRBD1

cdr3_aa: CASSLSTNSNYGYTF
cdr3_nt: TGTGCCAGCAGTTTATCGACTAATTCTAACTATGGCTACACCTTC
j_call: TRBJ1-2
v_call: TRBV27
clone_size: .
cdr3_length: 15
d_call: .

cdr3_aa: CASSKKSGQGATEAFF
cdr3_nt: TGTGCCAGCAGCAAAAAATCAGGACAGGGGGCTACTGAAGCTTTCTTT
j_call: TRBJ1-1
v_call: TRBV21-1
clone_size: .
cdr3_length: 16
d_call: .

cdr3_aa: CASSLEGVHSFLHF
cdr3_nt: TGTGCCAGCAGCTTAGAAGGGGTCCACTCCTTCCTCCACTTT
j_call: TRBJ1-6
v_call: TRBV7-9
clone_size: .
cdr3_length: 14
d_call: .